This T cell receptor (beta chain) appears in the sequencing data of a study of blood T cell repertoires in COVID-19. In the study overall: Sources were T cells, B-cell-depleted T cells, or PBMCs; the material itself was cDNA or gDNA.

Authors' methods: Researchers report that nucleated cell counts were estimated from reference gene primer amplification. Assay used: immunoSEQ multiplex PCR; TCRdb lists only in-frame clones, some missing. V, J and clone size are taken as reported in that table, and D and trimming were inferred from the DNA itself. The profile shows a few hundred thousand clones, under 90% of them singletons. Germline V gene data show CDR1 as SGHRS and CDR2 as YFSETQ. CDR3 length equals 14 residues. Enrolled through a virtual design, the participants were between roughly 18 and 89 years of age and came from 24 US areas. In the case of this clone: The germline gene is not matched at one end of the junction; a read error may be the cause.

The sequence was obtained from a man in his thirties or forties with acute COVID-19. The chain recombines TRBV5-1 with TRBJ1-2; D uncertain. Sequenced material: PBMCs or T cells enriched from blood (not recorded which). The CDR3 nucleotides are TGTGCCAGCAGCTTGGAACTGCCAAACTATGGCTACACCTTC. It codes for CASSLELPNYGYTF.